These 6 T cell receptor beta chains originate from one sample sequenced in a study of blood T cell repertoires in COVID-19. Only in-frame clones appear in the TCRdb table, and some are missing; sequencing was by immunoSEQ multiplex PCR. The repertoire includes approximately 110,000 clones, more than 80% of them detected once, and 3.2% sits in the top ten. Material for sequencing was peripheral blood. Receptors originate from a woman aged 80 or older with COVID-19, enrolled during active disease.

The chain links TRBV19 to TRBJ2-2, with unresolved D. CDR1 and CDR2 (germline): LNHDA, SQIVND (reference sequence). The V end was cut by 3 bases, the J end by 4 bases, with 15 bases between. CDR3 size: 16 residues. The CDR3 spells CASSIRLDSSTGELFF. In nucleotides, the CDR3 is TGTGCCAGTAGTATTAGGCTCGACTCTAGCACCGGGGAGCTGTTTTTT.

The chain combines TRBV27 with TRBJ2-7; D possibly corresponds to TRBD2 (7 bases). Germline V CDR1 and CDR2: MNHEY, SMNVEV (reference sequence). V dropped 7 bases and J dropped 4 bases, with 20 bases sitting between them. The CDR3 has 15 residues. Here the CDR3 DNA reads TGTGCCAGCATCGCCCGTGGGGGAGGGACATACGAGCAGTACTTC. Translated, it gives CASIARGGGTYEQYF.

This clone was recorded a few times. This sequence joins TRBV20-1 and TRBJ1-2, with D unclear. The CDR3 extends over 11 amino acids. Trimming took off 4 bases at V and 5 bases at J, with 8 bases between the two ends. The germline V gene encodes CDR1 DFQATT and CDR2 SNEGSKA (reference sequence). Here the CDR3 DNA reads TGCAGTGCTATGGGAGGTTATGGCTACACCTTC. Its protein is CSAMGGYGYTF.

The genes are TRBV5-1 and TRBJ2-1; TRBD2 matches at 8 bases. Trimming took 5 bases from V and 8 from J; bases not matched to a gene: 6. Per the germline V gene, CDR1 is SGHRS and CDR2 is YFSETQ. The CDR3 totals 13 residues. The CDR3: CASSNGRGDEQFF. The CDR3 nucleotides read TGCGCCAGCAGTAACGGGAGGGGTGATGAGCAGTTCTTC.

The chain links TRBV6-5 to TRBJ2-1; TRBD2 aligns across 7 bases. This CDR3 region has 13 residues. V lost 9 bases, J lost 2 bases, and 4 bases stayed unmatched. Germline V lookup: CDR1 MNHEY, CDR2 SVGAGI. CDR3 coding DNA: TGTGCCAGTAGACTAGCTACCTACAATGAGCAGTTCTTC. Translation: CASRLATYNEQFF.

The chain couples TRBV19 to TRBJ1-2; D gene unclear. The CDR3 sequence is 15 residues long. CDR1 and CDR2 (germline): LNHDA, SQIVND (reference sequence). V shed 4 bases and J shed 5 bases, with 17 bases lying between them. In DNA form, the CDR3 reads TGTGCCAGTAGTAATGTCTTTCGGGGTGGATATGGCTACACCTTC. This translates into CASSNVFRGGYGYTF.